The T cell receptor beta chain under discussion was sequenced for a study of PD-L1 blockade in urothelial cancer. The data were produced by immunoSEQ multiplex PCR, yet TCRdb's version contains in-frame clones alone and is incomplete. The repertoire includes 90,000 to 120,000 clones, approximately 86% of them detected once, and 2% to 3% sits in the top ten. There are 15 residues in the CDR3. The V gene lost 2 bases and the J gene lost 6 bases, with 14 bases spanning the gap. Germline assignment: CDR1 SGDLS and CDR2 YYNGEE. This TCR was recovered from a man between 50 and 59 years old with urothelial cancer. The material was PBMCs, obtained around atezolizumab (anti-PD-L1) treatment. The rearrangement links TRBV9 to TRBJ2-2; D perhaps matches TRBD2 (7 bases). The CDR3 sequence is CASSVQGGGAGELFF. The CDR3 DNA reads TGTGCCAGCAGCGTCCAGGGAGGGGGTGCCGGGGAGCTGTTTTTT.